The rows below give T cell receptor beta chains drawn from one sample of a study of cytomegalovirus exposure and HLA in healthy donors. Clones were read by immunoSEQ multiplex PCR, and TCRdb kept only the in-frame ones, dropping some. The profile shows about 180,000 clones, around 78% of them singletons. Sequencing was performed on PBMCs. Receptors were obtained from a man between 18 and 29 years old in good health and CMV-seronegative. The CDR3 runs from the conserved cysteine through the conserved F or W. D genes are given only for firm matches. Part of the rows lack a size; the others show once, few, many or a class for expanded clones.

V: TRBV6-1
size: NA
D: NA
J: TRBJ1-5
length: 15
DNA: TGTGCCAGCAGTGAAGGAGGGGGACGCAATCAGCCCCAGCATTTT
CDR3: CASSEGGGRNQPQHF

V: TRBV10-3
size: NA
D: NA
J: TRBJ1-3
length: 16
DNA: TGTGCCATCAGTGAGTTGGGGGCGACCTCTGGAAACACCATATATTTT
CDR3: CAISELGATSGNTIYF

V: TRBV9
size: NA
D: NA
J: TRBJ2-7
length: 13
DNA: TGTGCCAGCAGCCCTCGGGACTCGTACGAGCAGTACTTC
CDR3: CASSPRDSYEQYF

V: TRBV15
size: NA
D: TRBD2
J: TRBJ2-7
length: 15
DNA: TGTGCCACCAGCAGGGGACTAGTTAGTCTCTCCGAGCAGTACTTC
CDR3: CATSRGLVSLSEQYF

V: TRBV5-5
size: NA
D: TRBD1
J: TRBJ1-2
length: 14
DNA: TGTGCCAGCAGCCAGGGACAGGGCACGTATGGCTACACCTTC
CDR3: CASSQGQGTYGYTF

V: TRBV28
size: NA
D: NA
J: TRBJ2-7
length: 13
DNA: TGTGCCACCAACGAGGACTTCTCCTACGAGCAGTACTTC
CDR3: CATNEDFSYEQYF

V: TRBV10-2
size: NA
D: NA
J: TRBJ1-5
length: 15
DNA: TGCGCCAGCAGTGAGCGGGGAGATAGCAATCAGCCCCAGCATTTT
CDR3: CASSERGDSNQPQHF

V: TRBV2
size: NA
D: TRBD2
J: TRBJ2-7
length: 13
DNA: TGTGCCAGCAGCGGGACTAGCGGGGGGTCCTTGAACTTC
CDR3: CASSGTSGGSLNF

V: TRBV2
size: few
D: NA
J: TRBJ2-5
length: 16
DNA: TGTGCCAGTAACACTCAACCGGGACTTACGGGGGAGACCCAGTACTTC
CDR3: CASNTQPGLTGETQYF

V: TRBV28
size: NA
D: TRBD1
J: TRBJ2-7
length: 14
DNA: TGTGCCAGCAGTTTGGGTGGGACAGGGGACGAGCAGTACTTC
CDR3: CASSLGGTGDEQYF

V: TRBV15
size: NA
D: TRBD2
J: TRBJ2-5
length: 15
DNA: TGTGCCACCAGCAGAGAAATAGCGGGAGTAGAGACCCAGTACTTC
CDR3: CATSREIAGVETQYF

V: TRBV7-2
size: NA
D: NA
J: TRBJ1-1
length: 13
DNA: TGTGCCAGCAGCTCCCGGGTGAACACTGAAGCTTTCTTT
CDR3: CASSSRVNTEAFF

V: TRBV5-1
size: NA
D: TRBD1
J: TRBJ2-1
length: 17
DNA: TGCGCCAGCAGCTTCCACAGGGGCTTCGATCTGGGGAATGAGCAGTTCTTC
CDR3: CASSFHRGFDLGNEQFF

V: TRBV5-6
size: NA
D: NA
J: TRBJ2-7
length: 14
DNA: TGTGCCAGCAGCAGGGACACTAGCTCCTACGAGCAGTACTTC
CDR3: CASSRDTSSYEQYF

V: TRBV7-9
size: NA
D: NA
J: TRBJ1-1
length: 17
DNA: TGTGCCAGCAGCCCCTCGGGTCAGGAGGCGGCGAACACTGAAGCTTTCTTT
CDR3: CASSPSGQEAANTEAFF

V: TRBV9
size: NA
D: TRBD2
J: TRBJ2-5
length: 16
DNA: TGTGCCAGCAGCACTCAAGCGGGGGGGCCGGGGGAGACCCAGTACTTC
CDR3: CASSTQAGGPGETQYF

V: TRBV7-2
size: NA
D: NA
J: TRBJ1-3
length: 14
DNA: TGTGCCAGCAGCCCTTCGAGAAGTGGAAACACCATATATTTT
CDR3: CASSPSRSGNTIYF

V: TRBV13
size: once
D: NA
J: TRBJ2-3
length: 11
DNA: TGTGCCAGCAGCTACTCAGATACGCAGTATTTT
CDR3: CASSYSDTQYF

V: TRBV28
size: NA
D: NA
J: TRBJ2-3
length: 14
DNA: TGTGCCAGCAGTTTATTTGACAGTTCAGATACGCAGTATTTT
CDR3: CASSLFDSSDTQYF

V: TRBV25-1
size: once
D: TRBD1
J: TRBJ2-3
length: 15
DNA: TGTGCCAGCAGTGGAGGGACAGGTTTTACAGATACGCAGTATTTT
CDR3: CASSGGTGFTDTQYF

V: TRBV5-4
size: NA
D: TRBD2
J: TRBJ2-3
length: 15
DNA: TGTGCCAGCAGCTTCGTCGCGGGAGGTTCAGATACGCAGTATTTT
CDR3: CASSFVAGGSDTQYF

V: TRBV28
size: NA
D: TRBD1
J: TRBJ2-5
length: 16
DNA: TGTGCCAGCAGTTCCCGGCAAAGGGGGCTACGGGAGACCCAGTACTTC
CDR3: CASSSRQRGLRETQYF

V: TRBV9
size: once
D: TRBD1
J: TRBJ1-2
length: 14
DNA: TGTGCCAGCAGCGACGACAGGGGGGCATATGGCTACACCTTC
CDR3: CASSDDRGAYGYTF

V: TRBV25-1
size: NA
D: NA
J: TRBJ2-1
length: 15
DNA: TGTGCCAGCAGTTCCCCAGCGGCGATTTACAATGAGCAGTTCTTC
CDR3: CASSSPAAIYNEQFF

V: TRBV6-1
size: NA
D: TRBD1
J: TRBJ1-5
length: 15
DNA: TGTGCCAGCAGTGTAGGGGGCAAAAACAATCAGCCCCAGCATTTT
CDR3: CASSVGGKNNQPQHF

V: TRBV2
size: NA
D: TRBD1
J: TRBJ1-5
length: 17
DNA: TGTGCCAGCCAACGGGACAGGGATTTAACGAGCAATCAGCCCCAGCATTTT
CDR3: CASQRDRDLTSNQPQHF

V: TRBV2
size: NA
D: TRBD1
J: TRBJ1-4
length: 14
DNA: TGTGCCAGCAGTGACAGGGGGAGGAATGAAAAACTGTTTTTT
CDR3: CASSDRGRNEKLFF

V: TRBV29-1
size: once
D: TRBD2
J: TRBJ2-1
length: 10
DNA: TGCAGCAGCGGGAGCTATGAGCAGTTCTTC
CDR3: CSSGSYEQFF

V: TRBV6-5
size: NA
D: NA
J: TRBJ1-5
length: 15
DNA: TGTGCCAGCAGTTACTCGCGCCAGGGTGGACAGCCCCAGCATTTT
CDR3: CASSYSRQGGQPQHF

V: TRBV30
size: NA
D: TRBD1
J: TRBJ1-2
length: 14
DNA: TGTGCCTGGAGTGTGGGACAGGGGCACTATGGCTACACCTTC
CDR3: CAWSVGQGHYGYTF

V: TRBV5-1
size: NA
D: NA
J: TRBJ1-1
length: 14
DNA: TGCGCCAGCAGCTTGGGGGGCGGTGGCACTGAAGCTTTCTTT
CDR3: CASSLGGGGTEAFF

V: TRBV30
size: NA
D: TRBD1
J: TRBJ1-1
length: 14
DNA: TGTGCCTGGAGTGCGGGGACAGGGAGGGTTGAAGCTTTCTTT
CDR3: CAWSAGTGRVEAFF

V: TRBV28
size: NA
D: NA
J: TRBJ2-7
length: 11
DNA: TGTGCCAGCAGGCTCCGGGACGAGCAGTACTTC
CDR3: CASRLRDEQYF

V: TRBV7-2
size: NA
D: NA
J: TRBJ1-1
length: 14
DNA: TGTGCCAGCAGCTTGGACAGCACATACACTGAAGCTTTCTTT
CDR3: CASSLDSTYTEAFF

V: TRBV6-1
size: NA
D: TRBD2
J: TRBJ2-7
length: 15
DNA: TGTGCCAGCAGTGAACACCTAGCGGGGCCCTACGAGCAGTACTTC
CDR3: CASSEHLAGPYEQYF

V: TRBV7-9
size: NA
D: NA
J: TRBJ1-4
length: 12
DNA: TGTGCCAGCAGCCCCCCGGAGAAAAAACTGTTTTTT
CDR3: CASSPPEKKLFF

V: TRBV7-6
size: NA
D: NA
J: TRBJ2-7
length: 14
DNA: TGTGCCAGCAGCTCCGGGACGGGGGCCTACGAGCAGTACTTC
CDR3: CASSSGTGAYEQYF

V: TRBV7-2
size: NA
D: TRBD1
J: TRBJ1-1
length: 13
DNA: TGTGCCAGCAGCTTATTAGGACAGGGTTTGGCTTTCTTT
CDR3: CASSLLGQGLAFF

V: TRBV11-2
size: NA
D: TRBD2
J: TRBJ2-3
length: 15
DNA: TGTGCCAGCAGCTTAGGTCTAGCGGTAGCAGATACGCAGTATTTT
CDR3: CASSLGLAVADTQYF

V: TRBV28
size: NA
D: NA
J: TRBJ1-2
length: 14
DNA: TGTGCCACCCTCCGGGACACCCAAGGCTATGGCTACACCTTC
CDR3: CATLRDTQGYGYTF

V: TRBV7-9
size: NA
D: NA
J: TRBJ1-2
length: 14
DNA: TGTGCCAGCAATATTCTCACAGGGCGCTATGGCTACACCTTC
CDR3: CASNILTGRYGYTF

V: TRBV4-1
size: NA
D: NA
J: TRBJ1-5
length: 15
DNA: TGCGCCAGCAGCCAAGAGATACAGAGCAATCAGCCCCAGCATTTT
CDR3: CASSQEIQSNQPQHF

V: TRBV25-1
size: NA
D: TRBD2
J: TRBJ2-6
length: 18
DNA: TGTGCCAGCAGTGAATTTGAGCGGGGGGTTGCTGGGGCCAACGTCCTGACTTTC
CDR3: CASSEFERGVAGANVLTF

V: TRBV19
size: NA
D: NA
J: TRBJ1-6
length: 12
DNA: TGTGCCACACGGGACTATAATTCACCCCTCCACTTT
CDR3: CATRDYNSPLHF

V: TRBV18
size: few
D: NA
J: TRBJ1-1
length: 12
DNA: TGTGCCAGCTCACAAGAGAGCACTGAAGCTTTCTTT
CDR3: CASSQESTEAFF

V: TRBV4-2
size: once
D: TRBD1
J: TRBJ2-3
length: 17
DNA: TGTGCCAGCAGCCAAGATAAGAGGGGGCGAGGCACAGATACGCAGTATTTT
CDR3: CASSQDKRGRGTDTQYF

V: TRBV28
size: NA
D: NA
J: TRBJ1-1
length: 14
DNA: TGTGCCAGCACTCGGGACAATCCTCCAACTGAAGCTTTCTTT
CDR3: CASTRDNPPTEAFF

V: TRBV6-5
size: NA
D: TRBD1
J: TRBJ2-7
length: 13
DNA: TGTGCCACCAGGGGGCAGGCTTCCTACGAGCAGTACTTC
CDR3: CATRGQASYEQYF

V: TRBV7-9
size: few
D: NA
J: TRBJ2-3
length: 13
DNA: TGTGCCAGCACCCTGACAGTTTCAGATACGCAGTATTTT
CDR3: CASTLTVSDTQYF

V: TRBV5-4
size: NA
D: TRBD2
J: TRBJ2-1
length: 15
DNA: TGTGCCAGCAGCCCACTAGCGGGAGTTGAAAATGAGCAGTTCTTC
CDR3: CASSPLAGVENEQFF

V: TRBV11-2
size: few
D: NA
J: TRBJ1-1
length: 14
DNA: TGTGCCAGCAGCTTACAGCAGGGAAACACTGAAGCTTTCTTT
CDR3: CASSLQQGNTEAFF

V: TRBV7-2
size: few
D: TRBD1
J: TRBJ1-2
length: 17
DNA: TGTGCCAGCAGCTTTAAAACTGCCGGGACAGGGAACTATGGCTACACCTTC
CDR3: CASSFKTAGTGNYGYTF

V: TRBV19
size: NA
D: TRBD1
J: TRBJ2-6
length: 17
DNA: TGTGCCAGTAGTTCGGGACAGGGGAATCCGGGGGCCAACGTCCTGACTTTC
CDR3: CASSSGQGNPGANVLTF

V: TRBV29-1
size: NA
D: NA
J: TRBJ2-2
length: 12
DNA: TGCAGCGGTGGGGAGGTCCCCGGGGAGCTGTTTTTT
CDR3: CSGGEVPGELFF

V: TRBV18
size: NA
D: TRBD1
J: TRBJ1-2
length: 18
DNA: TGTGCCAGCTCACCACTCTCCGGACAGGGCATCGCTAACTATGGCTACACCTTC
CDR3: CASSPLSGQGIANYGYTF

V: TRBV2
size: NA
D: NA
J: TRBJ2-5
length: 13
DNA: TGTGCCAGCGTGGGGGCGGGCCAAGAGACCCAGTACTTC
CDR3: CASVGAGQETQYF

V: TRBV6-1
size: NA
D: TRBD1
J: TRBJ1-5
length: 15
DNA: TGTGCCAGCAGAGTAGACCCGACAGGGTATCTGACCCAGCATTTT
CDR3: CASRVDPTGYLTQHF

V: TRBV29-1
size: NA
D: NA
J: TRBJ1-4
length: 14
DNA: TGCAGCGTTGGGGGGGGGACACCTGATGAAAAACTGTTTTTT
CDR3: CSVGGGTPDEKLFF

V: TRBV6-1
size: NA
D: TRBD1
J: TRBJ1-2
length: 15
DNA: TGTGCCAGCAGTGAAAGACAGGGGATTGGCTATGGCTACACCTTC
CDR3: CASSERQGIGYGYTF